Shown below are 30 T cell receptor beta chains from a single sample sequenced in a study of blood T cell repertoires in COVID-19. The data were produced by immunoSEQ multiplex PCR, yet TCRdb's version contains in-frame clones alone and is incomplete. The data contain about 76,000 clones, about 93% of them singletons. The sample consisted of peripheral blood. These receptor sequences come from a human donor in a cohort sampled during active COVID-19.

This rearrangement joins TRBV29-1 to TRBJ1-3; D uncertain. Trimming removed 3 bases at V and 0 bases at J, with 6 bases between. The CDR3 covers 13 residues. CDR1 and CDR2 (germline): SQVTM, ANQGSEA. CDR3 DNA sequence: TGCAGCGTTGAGCTTAGCTCTGGAAACACCATATATTTT. It yields the protein CSVELSSGNTIYF. The whole variable domain, remainder taken from reference TRBV29-1 and TRBJ1-3, is SAVISQKPSRDICQRGTSLTIQCQVDSQVTMMFWYRQQPGQSLTLIATANQGSEATYESGFVIDKFPISRPNLTFSTLTVSNMSPEDSSIYLCSVELSSGNTIYFGEGSWLTVV.

The chain carries TRBV3-1 (or the pseudogene TRBV3-2) and TRBJ2-7; D remains unclear. Between the trimmed V and J ends, which lost 5 bases and 4 bases, there was a span of 15 bases. The CDR3 covers 14 residues. Per germline, CDR1 LGHDT and CDR2 YNNKEL (reference sequence). The DNA for the CDR3 is TGTGCCAGCAGCACCGGCGCGGCACCGTACGAGCAGTACTTC. Protein: CASSTGAAPYEQYF.

The chain combines TRBV5-5 with TRBJ1-1, with a tentative D call TRBD1 (6 bases). There are 14 residues in the CDR3. Trimming removed 6 bases from V and 4 bases from J, with 16 bases in between. CDR1 SGHKS and CDR2 YYEKEE come from the germline V gene (reference sequence). The CDR3 DNA reads as TGTGCCAGCAAGTTACAGGGAGATGGCACTGAAGCTTTCTTT. It codes for CASKLQGDGTEAFF.

CDR3 loop: CASSSGQFIYEQYF. The CDR3 DNA sequence: TGTGCCAGCAGCTCGGGACAGTTCATCTACGAGCAGTACTTC. The genes are TRBV5-5 and TRBJ2-7; 7 positions agree with TRBD1. The CDR3 covers 14 residues. The V segment lost 3 bases and the J segment 3 bases; nucleotides outside the gene matches: 6. Germline V gene sequence: CDR1 SGHKS, CDR2 YYEKEE (reference sequence).

The rearrangement joins TRBV18 to TRBJ2-1; 8 bases are a match to TRBD2. The germline gives CDR1 KGHSH, CDR2 LQKENI. The CDR3 totals 15 residues. V shed 2 bases, J shed 6 bases, and the junction held 6 bases outside the gene matches. The CDR3 loop reads CASSPWRGEANEQFF. CDR3 bases: TGTGCCAGCTCACCATGGCGGGGGGAGGCCAATGAGCAGTTCTTC.

The chain links TRBV7-2 to TRBJ2-7; possible D gene TRBD2, 5 bases. Germline CDR1 and CDR2: SGHTA and FQGNSA. V lost 5 bases, J lost 9 bases, and 26 bases lay in between. This CDR3 has 16 residues. In DNA, the CDR3 is TGTGCCAGCAGCGCCACCGGAGGAACGGTAATGAAAGGGCAGTACTTC. It is translated as CASSATGGTVMKGQYF.

The V call is TRBV27, the J call TRBJ1-2; no clear D. Trimming removed 4 bases at V and 4 bases at J, with 13 bases between. Germline CDR1 is MNHEY and CDR2 is SMNVEV (reference sequence). This CDR3 region has 14 residues. CDR3 in amino acids: CASSSGRVGYGYTF. For the CDR3, the DNA is TGTGCCAGCAGTTCGGGGAGGGTTGGCTATGGCTACACCTTC.

For this clone: Other DNA sequences from this sample encode an identical CDR3 as well. The chain carries TRBV5-1 and TRBJ2-7, with 8 bases fitting TRBD1. CDR3 length: 15 amino acids. Germline V gene lookup returns CDR1 SGHRS and CDR2 YFSETQ. V lost 1 base, J lost 0 bases, and 3 bases stayed unmatched. This CDR3 reads CASSLQGAISYEQYF. The CDR3 DNA reads as TGCGCCAGCAGCTTGCAGGGGGCGATCTCCTACGAGCAGTACTTC.

The chain couples TRBV5-4 to TRBJ2-3; 7 bases line up with TRBD2. Germline V gene sequence: CDR1 SGHNT, CDR2 YYREEE (reference sequence). The CDR3 has 15 amino acids. The ends lost 1 base at V and 0 bases at J; junction bases unmatched: 2. The CDR3 reads CASSLRGGSTDTQYF. For the CDR3, the DNA is TGTGCCAGCAGCTTGCGCGGGGGTAGCACAGATACGCAGTATTTT.

The gene calls are TRBV3-1 (or the pseudogene TRBV3-2) and TRBJ1-4; D not resolved. V lost 4 bases, J lost 0 bases, and 15 bases lay in between. CDR3 length: 17 amino acids. Germline V gives CDR1 LGHDT, CDR2 YNNKEL (reference sequence). The CDR3 region has the DNA TGTGCCAGCAGCCCTAAGACGATGGAGCCAACTAATGAAAAACTGTTTTTT. This gives the protein CASSPKTMEPTNEKLFF.

The gene calls are TRBV5-1 and TRBJ2-7, with 9 positions matching TRBD1. CDR3 length: 16 residues. After removal of 0 bases from V and 3 bases from J, the junction contained 7 bases not matched to a gene. Germline CDR1 reads SGHRS; CDR2 reads YFSETQ. The DNA of the CDR3 is TGCGCCAGCAGCTTGGGAGTTGGGACAGGGATCTACGAGCAGTACTTC. Translated: CASSLGVGTGIYEQYF.

The chain joins TRBV5-1 to TRBJ2-5; 9 positions agree with TRBD2. CDR1 and CDR2 from the germline V gene are SGHRS and YFSETQ. V lost 1 base and J lost 1; bases outside the gene matches: 5. The CDR3 length is 16 residues. In DNA form, the CDR3 reads TGCGCCAGCAGCTTGCTTGCTAGCGGGGCCCAAGAGACCCAGTACTTC. This translates into CASSLLASGAQETQYF.

V is TRBV12-3 or TRBV12-4 and J is TRBJ2-3; tentatively, D is TRBD1 (6 bases). Trimming pared 3 bases from V and 4 bases from J, leaving 8 bases between. The CDR3 spans 13 residues. The CDR3 reads CASSLGAADTQYF. Written as DNA, the CDR3 is TGTGCCAGCAGTTTGGGGGCCGCAGATACGCAGTATTTT.

The sample holds one count of this clone. At one end the junction does not follow the germline gene, possibly because of a read error. The chain carries TRBV5-1 and TRBJ1-1; the D is unclear. The CDR3 runs to 13 residues. Germline CDR1 SGHRS, CDR2 YFSETQ. As DNA, the CDR3 is TGCGCCAGCAGCTTTAGAGTGAACTCTGAAGCTTTCTTT. Amino acids: CASSFRVNSEAFF.

The table lists this clone with a few counts. The chain is built from TRBV5-1 and TRBJ2-2; a possible D gene is TRBD1 (5 bases). V was pared by 0 bases and J by 2 bases, with 11 bases between. Germline CDR1 SGHRS, CDR2 YFSETQ. This CDR3 is 16 amino acids long. The DNA of the CDR3 is TGCGCCAGCAGCTTGGCCCGGACAACAAACACCGGGGAGCTGTTTTTT. Protein: CASSLARTTNTGELFF.

V gene TRBV2 combines with J gene TRBJ2-3; TRBD1 is a possible D gene (6 bases). V dropped 6 bases and J dropped 0 bases, with 13 bases sitting between them. The length of the CDR3 is 15 residues. Germline V gene sequence: CDR1 SNHLY, CDR2 FYNNEI. The CDR3 region has the DNA TGTGCCAGCAGGAGGGACACCTATAGCACAGATACGCAGTATTTT. It specifies CASRRDTYSTDTQYF.

The sample holds one count of this clone. The chain is built from TRBV6-2 or TRBV6-3 and TRBJ1-1; a possible D gene is TRBD1 (5 bases). Trimming removed 7 bases from V and 4 bases from J, with 16 bases in between. The germline V gene has CDR1 MNHEY and CDR2 SVGEGT. The CDR3 extends over 14 amino acids. CDR3 sequence: CASTPGGGLTEAFF. CDR3 nucleotide sequence: TGTGCCAGCACCCCGGGGGGGGGACTCACTGAAGCTTTCTTT.

For the CDR3, the DNA is TGTGCCAGCAGTCGTGGGACTAGCGGGGGGAATACGCAGTATTTT. This translates into CASSRGTSGGNTQYF. V usage is TRBV6-2 or TRBV6-3 and J usage is TRBJ2-3, with TRBD2 matching 15 bases. From germline, CDR1 is MNHEY and CDR2 SVGEGT. V lost 5 bases, J lost 7 bases, and 4 bases stayed unmatched. This CDR3 is built from 15 residues.

In DNA form, the CDR3 reads TGTGCCACCAGCAGAGCCGCGACGGCGGGGGATCAGCCCCAGCATTTT. Residues: CATSRAATAGDQPQHF. The genes are TRBV15 and TRBJ1-5; D is perhaps TRBD1 (5 bases). V was pared by 1 base and J by 5 bases, with 15 bases between. This CDR3 has 16 amino acids. CDR1 is LNHNV and CDR2 is YYDKDF in the germline V gene (reference sequence).

The J gene is TRBJ2-2, the V gene TRBV4-3; 7 nucleotides line up with TRBD2. V dropped 5 bases and J dropped 5; count of bases not matched to a gene: 8. This CDR3 has 15 residues. Looked up from germline, CDR1 is LGHNA and CDR2 is YSLEER. The CDR3 DNA reads TGCGCCAGCAGCTGGGACTACCTAAGGACCGGGGAGCTGTTTTTT. This gives the protein CASSWDYLRTGELFF.

The chain is built from TRBV5-4 and TRBJ2-2, with TRBD1 as a possible D gene (5 bases). Germline CDR1 SGHNT, CDR2 YYREEE (reference sequence). CDR3 size: 15 residues. V lost 0 bases and J lost 0, with 6 bases in between. The chain's CDR3 is CASSLEGTNTGELFF. CDR3 in DNA: TGTGCCAGCAGCTTGGAGGGGACGAACACCGGGGAGCTGTTTTTT.

The chain joins TRBV6-2 or TRBV6-3 to TRBJ2-1; 11 nucleotides line up with TRBD1. The germline CDR1 and CDR2 sequences are MNHEY and SVGEGT. J was trimmed by 6 bases and V by 5 bases; bases with no gene match: 18. The CDR3 has 19 residues. The CDR3 reads CASSATPGTGGSRRNEQFF. As DNA, the CDR3 is TGTGCCAGCAGTGCCACCCCCGGGACAGGGGGTTCACGGCGCAATGAGCAGTTCTTC.

This chain links TRBV9 with TRBJ2-7; 8 bases match TRBD2. The V gene end was trimmed by 4 bases and the J gene end by 2 bases; junction bases not matched to a gene: 8. CDR1 and CDR2 from the germline V gene are SGDLS and YYNGEE. The CDR3 length is 15 residues. The DNA for the CDR3 is TGTGCCAGCAGCCCCCCGGGGGGGGGAACCTACGAGCAGTACTTC. Protein product: CASSPPGGGTYEQYF.

This rearrangement joins TRBV5-8 to TRBJ2-4; 15 bases line up with TRBD2. V shed 2 bases, J shed 6 bases, and the junction held 3 bases outside the gene matches. CDR3 size: 16 residues. CDR1 SGHTS and CDR2 YDEGEE come from the germline V gene. CDR3 coding DNA: TGTGCCAGCAGCTTCCGGACTAGCGGGGGGGCAAACATTCAGTACTTC. Amino acids: CASSFRTSGGANIQYF. Full variable domain (missing parts from reference TRBV5-8 and TRBJ2-4): EAGVTQSPTHLIKTRGQQATLRCSPISGHTSVYWYQQALGLGLQFLLWYDEGEERNRGNFPPRFSGRQFPNYSSELNVNALELEDSALYLCASSFRTSGGANIQYFGAGTRLSVL.

This clone occurred a few times. The chain recombines TRBV7-9 with TRBJ1-1; tentative D call: TRBD1 (5 bases). V dropped 5 bases and J dropped 4 bases, with 14 bases sitting between them. Germline V gives CDR1 SEHNR, CDR2 FQNEAQ (reference sequence). This CDR3 contains 14 residues. The CDR3, as DNA: TGTGCCAGCAGCCCTCGGGGGGAGCCCACTGAAGCTTTCTTT. It encodes CASSPRGEPTEAFF.

This chain connects TRBV7-2 to TRBJ2-3; 9 bases agree with TRBD2. Germline V gives CDR1 SGHTA, CDR2 FQGNSA. The CDR3 is 18 amino acids. The ends lost 1 base at V and 3 bases at J; junction bases unmatched: 11. The CDR3 loop is CASSLGGGAVLRTDTQYF. CDR3 nucleotides: TGTGCCAGCAGCTTAGGCGGGGGGGCCGTGTTGAGGACAGATACGCAGTATTTT.

This rearrangement joins TRBV3-1 (or the pseudogene TRBV3-2) to TRBJ2-7, with 10 positions matching TRBD1. Germline V gene data show CDR1 as LGHDT and CDR2 as YNNKEL (reference sequence). V shed 2 bases and J 3 bases; nucleotides not matched to a gene: 4. This CDR3 has 15 residues. The CDR3 here is CASSQPGQGCYEQYF. The CDR3, as DNA: TGTGCCAGCAGCCAACCGGGACAGGGGTGCTACGAGCAGTACTTC.

The CDR3 DNA follows: TGTGCCAGCAGCTTAACTCCGGACCCGGGAAACGAGCAGTACTTC. It yields the protein CASSLTPDPGNEQYF. V gene TRBV7-3 combines with J gene TRBJ2-7; D might be TRBD2 (5 bases). The CDR3 length is 15 residues. CDR1 and CDR2 (germline): SGHTA, FQGTGA. V lost 0 bases and J lost 5, with 14 bases in between.

The V and J genes are TRBV7-8 and TRBJ1-1; D is ambiguous. The V and J ends lost 4 bases and 5 bases respectively, with 11 bases between them. The CDR3 covers 13 residues. The germline gives CDR1 SGHVS, CDR2 FQNEAQ. In DNA form, the CDR3 reads TGTGCCAGCAGCTCTAGACGGGTGACTGAAGCTTTCTTT. Protein product: CASSSRRVTEAFF.

J is TRBJ2-7 and V is TRBV27, with a possible D match to TRBD2 (6 bases). This CDR3 spans 12 amino acids. The V gene's germline CDR1 is MNHEY and CDR2 SMNVEV (reference sequence). Trimming stripped 6 bases from V and 4 bases from J, with 10 bases between. For the CDR3, the DNA is TGTGCCAGCAGCTTCGGGGGATACGAGCAGTACTTC. Amino acids: CASSFGGYEQYF.